Below, 2 T cell receptor beta chains from the same sample are listed, as sequenced in a study of blood T cells in healthy people across ages. Through a sample-barcoded 5' primer and a J-beta primer mix, a second PCR was run for 7 to 11 cycles. TCRdb re-called the 5' RACE reads through MiXCR, storing one row per CDR3 protein. The table has 2 million or so distinct CDR3 sequences, about 50% seen once. Sequencing was done on a sample of blood. Receptor source: a woman in her thirties or forties in good health.

This clonotype was counted a few times. This chain uses TRBV7-2 with TRBJ2-3; 8 bases are shared with TRBD1. Germline loops: CDR1 SGHTA, CDR2 FQGNSA. This CDR3 region has 16 residues. V dropped 9 bases and J dropped 2; count of bases not matched to a gene: 13. The DNA of the CDR3 is TGTGCCAGTTCAACGGGGACAGGAACCTTCACAGATACGCAGTATTTT. Translation gives CASSTGTGTFTDTQYF.

The table lists this clonotype with a few counts. The rearrangement links TRBV7-2 to TRBJ2-4; D gene uncertain. Deletions cut 8 bases from V and 13 bases from J, with 30 bases between. CDR3 length: 16 residues. CDR1 and CDR2 from the germline V gene are SGHTA and FQGNSA. The CDR3 sequence: CASPTRFVIYPVGQYF. The CDR3 bases are TGTGCCAGCCCGACGCGATTTGTTATTTATCCCGTAGGACAGTACTTC.